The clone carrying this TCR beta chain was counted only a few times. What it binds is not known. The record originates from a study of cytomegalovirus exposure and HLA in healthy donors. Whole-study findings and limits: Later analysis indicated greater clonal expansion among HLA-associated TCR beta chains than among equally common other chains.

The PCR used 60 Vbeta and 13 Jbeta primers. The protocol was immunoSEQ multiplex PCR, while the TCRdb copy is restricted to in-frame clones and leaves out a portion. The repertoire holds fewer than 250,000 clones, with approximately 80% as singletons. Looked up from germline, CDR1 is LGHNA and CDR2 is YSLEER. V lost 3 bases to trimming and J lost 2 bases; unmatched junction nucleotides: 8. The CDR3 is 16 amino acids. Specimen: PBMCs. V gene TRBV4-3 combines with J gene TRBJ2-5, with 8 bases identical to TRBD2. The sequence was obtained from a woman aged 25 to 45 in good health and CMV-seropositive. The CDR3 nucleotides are TGCGCCAGCAGCCAGTCGGTAGCGGGACATCAAGAGACCCAGTACTTC. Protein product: CASSQSVAGHQETQYF.